This T cell receptor beta chain derives from a study of T cell changes during pregnancy in multiple sclerosis. Measured with immunoSEQ multiplex PCR; TCRdb has only the in-frame clones, and not every one. Of some 81,000 clones in the sample, about 93% were seen once. Sequenced here: peripheral blood, sampled after pregnancy. This clonotype was obtained from a female donor in good health, enrolled as a control in a pregnancy study.

The CDR3 loop is CASSYTGGEQYF. The CDR3, as DNA: TGTGCCAGCAGTTATACAGGGGGCGAGCAGTACTTC. The chain joins TRBV6-6 to TRBJ2-7; 8 bases map to TRBD1. The CDR3 contains 12 residues. The V gene's germline CDR1 is MNHNY and CDR2 SVGAGI (reference sequence). V was pared by 3 bases and J by 6 bases, with 1 base of the junction left unmatched.